This TCR beta chain came from a study of cytotoxic CD8 clonotypes in ibrutinib-treated CLL. Repertoires were generated with immunoSEQ multiplex PCR, while TCRdb's copy carries only in-frame clones and drops some. The sample yields around 250,000 clones, about three quarters seen once. Germline V CDR1 and CDR2: SGHRS, YFSETQ. CDR3 length equals 14 residues. Trimming shortened V by 2 bases and J by 1 base, and 9 bases separated the two germline ends. This clone has only one observation. This chain connects TRBV5-1 to TRBJ1-1, with D possibly matching TRBD1 (5 bases). The source was PBMCs, collected after 24 months of ibrutinib treatment. This TCR was recovered from a human donor with chronic lymphocytic leukemia. This chain's CDR3 is CASSFQQANTEAFF. The CDR3 nucleotides read TGCGCCAGCAGCTTCCAACAGGCGAACACTGAAGCTTTCTTT.